This TCR beta chain derives from a study of blood T cell repertoires in COVID-19. Profiling relied on immunoSEQ multiplex PCR, and the TCRdb table lists in-frame clones only, not all of them. This table holds some 150,000 clones, more than 80% found once. Germline assignment: CDR1 MGHRA and CDR2 YSYEKL. The V end lost 5 bases, the J end lost 4 bases, and 21 bases lay between the germline ends. The CDR3 totals 17 residues. The sample comprised peripheral blood. The origin of this receptor is a human donor with acute or convalescent COVID-19. The donor label of this sample is uncertain. The gene calls are TRBV4-1 and TRBJ1-3, with D perhaps TRBD1 (5 bases). The DNA of the CDR3 is TGCGCCAGCAGCTTAAGCCCTACCGGGGGGGGAGGAAACACCATATATTTT. Protein product: CASSLSPTGGGGNTIYF.